These 13 T cell receptor beta chains were all obtained from the same sample, sequenced in a study of Graves' ophthalmopathy and Graves' hyperthyroidism. As the template, RNA transcripts were used to amplify TCR beta CDR3 regions. First-round RT-PCR relied on HTBI primers, and a second-round multiplex PCR came next. Via MiXCR, TCRdb re-called the multiplex PCR reads, giving one row per CDR3 protein. This sample has about 620,000 distinct CDR3 sequences, with 20% to 25% found just once. The sequencing sample was made of peripheral blood. The origin of the receptors is a woman under 30 with stable Graves' hyperthyroidism. Some clones in this sample may be carry-over from other donors' samples.

For the CDR3, the DNA is TGTGCCAGCAGTTACAATTCGTACGCTAACTATGGCTACACCTTC. As protein: CASSYNSYANYGYTF. V and J are TRBV6-5 and TRBJ1-2; no firm D call. Germline values: CDR1 MNHEY, CDR2 SVGAGI. The CDR3 loop spans 15 amino acids. The germline V and J ends were trimmed by 2 bases and 0 bases, with 10 bases remaining between them.

Of note for this clonotype: One junction end disagrees with the germline gene, perhaps due to a read error. This chain uses TRBV12-3 or TRBV12-4 with TRBJ2-5; D remains ambiguous. The CDR3 totals 13 residues. CDR3 in DNA: TGTGCCAACAGTCCTAGTCGGCAAGAGACCCAGTACTTC. Its protein is CANSPSRQETQYF.

This clonotype was counted at least ten times. The rearrangement joins TRBV7-2 to TRBJ1-2; 8 bases map to TRBD1. Germline V gives CDR1 SGHTA, CDR2 FQGNSA. With 4 bases clipped from V and 4 bases from J, the junction kept 8 bases outside the gene matches. The CDR3 totals 15 residues. CDR3 sequence (DNA): TGTGCCAGCAGCTCAGGACAGGGAGCCTCCTATGGCTACACCTTC. It translates to CASSSGQGASYGYTF.

The rearrangement uses TRBV3-1 and TRBJ1-1, with 9 bases fitting TRBD1. CDR1 is LGHDT, CDR2 YNNKEL, per germline (reference sequence). The CDR3 is 12 amino acids. After removal of 6 bases from V and 10 bases from J, the junction contained 6 bases not matched to a gene. CDR3 DNA: TGTGCCAGCAGACACAGGGGGCGTCGAGCTTTCTTT. It specifies CASRHRGRRAFF.

Concerning this clonotype: This is likely a read error, given that the CDR3 carries no conserved phenylalanine or tryptophan at its end. The J gene is TRBJ2-6, the V gene TRBV6-2 or TRBV6-3; no clear D gene. The germline V gene encodes CDR1 MNHEY and CDR2 SVGEGT. Between the trimmed V and J ends, which lost 0 bases and 4 bases, there was a span of 4 bases. The CDR3 loop spans 14 amino acids. Here the CDR3 reads CASSYSTGANVLTL. The CDR3 coding sequence is TGTGCCAGCAGTTACTCGACCGGGGCCAACGTCCTGACTTTG.

The sample holds many counts of this clonotype. The gene calls are TRBV10-3 and TRBJ2-7; D might be TRBD2 (5 bases). Trimming shortened V by 6 bases and J by 0 bases, and 9 bases separated the two germline ends. The length of the CDR3 is 13 residues. Germline-derived CDR1 and CDR2 are ENHRY and SYGVKD. The CDR3 sequence is CAISREISYEQYF. CDR3 bases: TGTGCCATCAGCCGGGAAATCTCCTACGAGCAGTACTTC.

J is TRBJ2-7 and V is TRBV27; the match to TRBD1 covers 10 bases. Looked up from germline, CDR1 is MNHEY and CDR2 is SMNVEV (reference sequence). The CDR3 loop spans 19 amino acids. Trimming removed 4 bases from V and 2 bases from J; junction bases left unmatched: 17. The CDR3 DNA sequence: TGTGCCAGCAGTTCCTCCGGGACAGGGGCGGGGACAAAACCCTACGAGCAGTACTTC. It yields the protein CASSSSGTGAGTKPYEQYF.

About this clonotype: Given a much more abundant clone one base away, this may be a read error. The V call is TRBV6-4, the J call TRBJ2-7; no reliable D call. Germline V lookup: CDR1 MRHNA, CDR2 SNTAGT. Between the trimmed V and J ends, which lost 8 bases and 2 bases, there was a span of 19 bases. The CDR3 runs 15 residues. CDR3 sequence (DNA): TGTGCCAGCGGTTACTCGAGGCTGGAAACCTACGAGCAGTACTTC. Encoded protein: CASGYSRLETYEQYF.

The chain has TRBV28 and TRBJ2-5; TRBD2 matches 10 bases. CDR1 is MDHEN, CDR2 SYDVKM, per germline. Trimming cost V 5 bases and J 1 base; bases outside gene matches: 7. CDR3 length equals 16 residues. CDR3 coding DNA: TGTGCCAGCAGTCCTCGACTAGCGGGCCTCCAAGAGACCCAGTACTTC. Its protein product is CASSPRLAGLQETQYF.

The rearrangement links TRBV19 to TRBJ1-5; D call uncertain. CDR1 LNHDA and CDR2 SQIVND come from the germline V gene (reference sequence). The ends were cut back, 4 bases at V and 1 base at J, with 14 bases in the middle. The CDR3 consists of 16 residues. The CDR3 loop is CASSTLRGRSNQPQHF. In DNA form, the CDR3 reads TGTGCCAGTAGTACCCTCCGAGGGAGAAGCAATCAGCCCCAGCATTTT. The entire variable domain, with the rest obtained from reference TRBV19 and TRBJ1-5, is as follows: DGGITQSPKYLFRKEGQNVTLSCEQNLNHDAMYWYRQDPGQGLRLIYYSQIVNDFQKGDIAEGYSVSREKKESFPLTVTSAQKNPTAFYLCASSTLRGRSNQPQHFGDGTRLSIL.

The rearrangement uses TRBV12-3 or TRBV12-4 and TRBJ2-5, with D maybe TRBD2 (6 bases). Between the trimmed V and J ends, which lost 6 bases and 3 bases, there was a span of 23 bases. The CDR3 has 17 residues. The CDR3 DNA reads as TGTGCCAGCAGCCGGAGTACAGAATACCGGACTAAAGAGACCCAGTACTTC. Translated: CASSRSTEYRTKETQYF.

This clonotype appeared many times. The chain recombines TRBV9 with TRBJ1-3; D is possibly TRBD1 (5 bases). CDR1 and CDR2 from the germline V gene are SGDLS and YYNGEE. The CDR3 covers 16 residues. Trimming took 3 bases from V and 0 from J, leaving 13 bases between them. CDR3 sequence reads: CASSATALVSGNTIYF. The CDR3 nucleotides are TGTGCCAGCAGCGCGACAGCGCTTGTCTCTGGAAACACCATATATTTT.

V is TRBV30 and J is TRBJ1-5; D is unresolved. CDR1 is GTSNPN, CDR2 SVGIG, per germline (reference sequence). Deletions cut 2 bases from V and 3 bases from J, with 8 bases between. The CDR3 extends over 13 amino acids. This chain's CDR3 is CAWSRQNNQPQHF. Here the CDR3 DNA reads TGTGCCTGGAGTCGGCAGAACAATCAGCCCCAGCATTTT.